This TCR beta chain was retrieved from a study of human thymus T cells. In regard to this clone: Its antigen is as yet unknown.

This CDR3 has 18 amino acids. The V segment lost 3 bases and the J segment 3 bases; nucleotides outside the gene matches: 14. CDR1 and CDR2 from the germline V gene are LNHDA and SQIVND (reference sequence). Some clones are missing from TCRdb's copy, which holds only in-frame ones; the method was immunoSEQ multiplex PCR. Of more than 70,000 clones listed, roughly 96% are singletons. The thymus was resected at corrective cardiac surgery. Each of the donors was a healthy Finnish infant who was undergoing open corrective cardiac surgery for congenital heart defects. Overall study findings and caveats: Among unrelated individuals, related research reported thymic repertoires that overlapped highly. Apparent bias marked the V and J gene usage of thymic and blood repertoires.

The clonotype originates from a boy under three years old with a congenital heart defect but otherwise immunologically healthy. Sequencing used thymus tissue. The chain links TRBV19 to TRBJ2-3; 8 positions agree with TRBD1. CDR3 DNA: TGTGCCAGTAGTATCTCGGCGTTACAGGGGGGATTTACAGATACGCAGTATTTT. It translates to CASSISALQGGFTDTQYF. The full variable domain, in which reference TRBV19 and TRBJ2-3 provide the parts outside the CDR3, is DGGITQSPKYLFRKEGQNVTLSCEQNLNHDAMYWYRQDPGQGLRLIYYSQIVNDFQKGDIAEGYSVSREKKESFPLTVTSAQKNPTAFYLCASSISALQGGFTDTQYFGPGTRLTVL.